Below, 16 T cell receptor beta chains from the same sample are listed, as sequenced in a study of blood T cell repertoires in COVID-19. Sequencing was performed with immunoSEQ multiplex PCR; in TCRdb, only in-frame clones are kept and a portion is missing. The sample carries 200,000 to 300,000 clones, about 80% recorded once. Sequencing used peripheral blood. The receptors come from an elderly woman with acute or convalescent COVID-19.

V usage is TRBV5-1 and J usage is TRBJ2-1, with 15 positions matching TRBD2. The V segment lost 0 bases and the J segment 8 bases; nucleotides outside the gene matches: 9. Germline CDR1 and CDR2: SGHRS and YFSETQ. CDR3 length equals 18 residues. CDR3 sequence reads: CASSLVPLGTSGGYEQFF. The CDR3 nucleotides read TGCGCCAGCAGCTTGGTCCCGTTAGGGACTAGCGGGGGGTATGAGCAGTTCTTC.

The gene calls are TRBV9 and TRBJ2-6; 8 bases are shared with TRBD1. Germline CDR1 SGDLS, CDR2 YYNGEE. V was clipped by 2 bases and J by 0 bases; unmatched bases: 7. The CDR3 extends over 18 amino acids. CDR3 amino acids: CASSVGQGVNSGANVLTF. DNA of the CDR3: TGTGCCAGCAGCGTCGGACAGGGCGTAAACTCTGGGGCCAACGTCCTGACTTTC.

This chain joins TRBV27 and TRBJ1-1; 8 positions agree with TRBD1. CDR3 length: 15 residues. Trimming removed 0 bases from V and 4 bases from J; junction bases left unmatched: 4. Germline V gene data show CDR1 as MNHEY and CDR2 as SMNVEV (reference sequence). The chain's CDR3 is CASSLSYRGSTEAFF. The DNA for the CDR3 is TGTGCCAGCAGTTTATCGTACAGGGGGAGCACTGAAGCTTTCTTT.

The chain recombines TRBV5-4 with TRBJ1-2; D may be TRBD1 (6 bases). The CDR3 has 13 amino acids. Germline values: CDR1 SGHNT, CDR2 YYREEE (reference sequence). Trimming stripped 5 bases from V and 6 bases from J, with 14 bases between. CDR3 protein: CASRAGAADGYTF. In DNA form, the CDR3 reads TGTGCCAGCAGAGCGGGGGCTGCAGATGGCTACACCTTC. Looking up the rest from reference TRBV5-4 and TRBJ1-2 gives the full variable domain: ETGVTQSPTHLIKTRGQQVTLRCSSQSGHNTVSWYQQALGQGPQFIFQYYREEENGRGNFPPRFSGLQFPNYSSELNVNALELDDSALYLCASRAGAADGYTFGSGTRLTVV.

The chain carries TRBV7-3 and TRBJ1-2; D not certain. The ends were cut back, 3 bases at V and 7 bases at J, with 9 bases in the middle. The CDR3 is 12 amino acids. Germline CDR1 reads SGHTA; CDR2 reads FQGTGA. The CDR3 sequence: CASSFSGSGYTF. The CDR3, as DNA: TGTGCCAGCAGCTTCTCGGGATCTGGCTACACCTTC.

This clone was observed a handful of times. The gene calls are TRBV19 and TRBJ1-2; a weak D match, TRBD1 (5 bases). Germline CDR1 LNHDA, CDR2 SQIVND (reference sequence). CDR3 length: 13 residues. Trimming stripped 7 bases from V and 2 bases from J, with 11 bases between. The CDR3 sequence: CASTTDSNYGYTF. In DNA, the CDR3 is TGTGCCAGTACCACCGACAGCAACTATGGCTACACCTTC.

The CDR3 is CASSVEDGRLDEQFF. CDR3 DNA: TGTGCCAGCAGCGTAGAGGACGGGAGGTTGGATGAGCAGTTCTTC. The J gene is TRBJ2-1, the V gene TRBV9, with 7 bases fitting TRBD2. Trimming removed 0 bases from V and 8 bases from J; junction bases left unmatched: 8. Germline V CDR1 and CDR2: SGDLS, YYNGEE. The CDR3 extends over 15 amino acids.

The rearrangement joins TRBV28 to TRBJ1-5, with no clear D. Trimming removed 8 bases from V and 0 bases from J, with 8 bases in between. CDR3 length equals 13 residues. Germline loops: CDR1 MDHEN, CDR2 SYDVKM. The CDR3 sequence is CASLRDSNQPQHF. The DNA for the CDR3 is TGTGCCAGCCTCCGGGATAGCAATCAGCCCCAGCATTTT.

V is TRBV7-3 and J is TRBJ1-2, with D uncertain. Trimming took 2 bases from V and 2 from J, leaving 6 bases between them. Germline lookup yields CDR1 SGHTA and CDR2 FQGTGA. This CDR3 region has 13 residues. The CDR3 here is CASSLPGNYGYTF. CDR3 DNA sequence: TGTGCCAGCAGCTTACCGGGGAACTATGGCTACACCTTC.

The V and J genes are TRBV7-9 and TRBJ2-7; D remains ambiguous. With 2 bases removed from V and 9 bases from J, the gap between germline ends came to 11 bases. CDR1 is SEHNR and CDR2 is FQNEAQ in the germline V gene (reference sequence). The CDR3 contains 12 residues. The CDR3 protein is CASSLSERAQYF. Written as DNA, the CDR3 is TGTGCCAGCAGCTTAAGTGAAAGAGCGCAGTACTTC.

This clone was observed a few times. The chain joins TRBV18 to TRBJ1-5, with 7 positions matching TRBD1. This CDR3 comprises 13 residues. Germline trimming cut 5 bases from V and 3 bases from J; bases unmatched to any gene: 1. Germline values: CDR1 KGHSH, CDR2 LQKENI. The CDR3 loop reads CASSGQDNQPQHF. CDR3 coding DNA: TGTGCCAGCTCAGGACAGGACAATCAGCCCCAGCATTTT.

This clone was recorded once. CDR3 DNA sequence: TGTGCCAGCAGCCGAAGGGGACAGAGGACTAATTCACCCCTCCACTTT. Translated, it gives CASSRRGQRTNSPLHF. The chain links TRBV3-1 (or the pseudogene TRBV3-2) to TRBJ1-6; TRBD1 agrees at 7 bases. J gave up 6 bases and V 4 bases, and 9 bases lay outside the gene matches. The CDR3 consists of 16 residues. Looked up from germline, CDR1 is LGHDT and CDR2 is YNNKEL (reference sequence).

This chain joins TRBV4-3 and TRBJ2-1; the D is unclear. The V end was cut by 5 bases, the J end by 8 bases, with 22 bases between. The germline CDR1 and CDR2 sequences are LGHNA and YSLEER. This CDR3 has 16 residues. CDR3 bases: TGCGCCAGCAGCGTACGCGGCGTTCGTGGTGGAGATGAGCAGTTCTTC. This codes for CASSVRGVRGGDEQFF.

The chain combines TRBV5-4 with TRBJ1-2; D remains ambiguous. The CDR3 loop spans 13 amino acids. Trimming removed 7 bases from V and 4 bases from J, with 14 bases in between. In germline, CDR1 is SGHNT, CDR2 YYREEE (reference sequence). Here the CDR3 reads CASGSVGRYGYTF. The CDR3 DNA follows: TGTGCCAGCGGTTCAGTGGGCCGCTATGGCTACACCTTC.

This chain links TRBV27 with TRBJ2-1, with 9 bases aligning to TRBD2. Germline V lookup: CDR1 MNHEY, CDR2 SMNVEV (reference sequence). The CDR3 has 15 residues. V gave up 6 bases and J gave up 6 bases; unmatched junction bases: 9. In DNA, the CDR3 is TGTGCCAGCAGCCCGACTAGCGGAGCCCCCAATGAGCAGTTCTTC. Amino acids: CASSPTSGAPNEQFF.

This chain joins TRBV7-5 and TRBJ2-4; TRBD1, the table's D call, was not compared with the DNA. TRBV7-5 counts as a pseudogene. The CDR3 spans 15 residues. The CDR3 spells CVRSFRREFENIQYF. In nucleotides, the CDR3 is TGTGTCAGAAGCTTTCGCAGGGAATTCGAAAACATTCAGTACTTC.